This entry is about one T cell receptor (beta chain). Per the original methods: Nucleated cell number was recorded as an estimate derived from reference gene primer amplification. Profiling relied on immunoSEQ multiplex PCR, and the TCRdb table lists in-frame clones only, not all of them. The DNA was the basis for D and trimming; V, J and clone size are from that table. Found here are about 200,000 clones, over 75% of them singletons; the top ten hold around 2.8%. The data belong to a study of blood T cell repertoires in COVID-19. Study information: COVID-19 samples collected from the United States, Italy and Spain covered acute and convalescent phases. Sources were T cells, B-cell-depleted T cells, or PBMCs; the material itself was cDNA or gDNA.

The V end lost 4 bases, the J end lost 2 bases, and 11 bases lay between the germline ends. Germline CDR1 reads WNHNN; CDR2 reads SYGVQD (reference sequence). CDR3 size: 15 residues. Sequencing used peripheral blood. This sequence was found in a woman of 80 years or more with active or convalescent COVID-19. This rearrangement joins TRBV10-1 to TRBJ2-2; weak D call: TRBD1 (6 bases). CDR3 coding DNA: TGCGCCAGCAGTGGGGGGCCTTACAACACCGGGGAGCTGTTTTTT. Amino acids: CASSGGPYNTGELFF.